This T cell receptor (beta chain) was retrieved from a study of CD8+ T cells in alopecia areata. This clone has a single count. CDR3 size: 16 residues. Germline CDR1 reads MGHRA; CDR2 reads YSYEKL. The ends were cut back, 3 bases at V and 4 bases at J, with 18 bases in the middle. It was cDNA, reverse transcribed from extracted RNA, that served as the sequencing template. The method was immunoSEQ multiplex PCR; TCRdb's version includes in-frame clones alone and lacks a portion of them. In the table there are 200,000 to 250,000 clones, approximately 60% of which are singletons. V usage is TRBV4-1 and J usage is TRBJ2-5; D might be TRBD2 (6 bases). The sample taken for sequencing was CD8+ T cells sorted from blood. This clonotype was obtained from a human donor in good health. CDR3 amino acids: CASSQATLWGGETQYF. Written as DNA, the CDR3 is TGCGCCAGCAGCCAGGCTACTTTATGGGGAGGAGAGACCCAGTACTTC.